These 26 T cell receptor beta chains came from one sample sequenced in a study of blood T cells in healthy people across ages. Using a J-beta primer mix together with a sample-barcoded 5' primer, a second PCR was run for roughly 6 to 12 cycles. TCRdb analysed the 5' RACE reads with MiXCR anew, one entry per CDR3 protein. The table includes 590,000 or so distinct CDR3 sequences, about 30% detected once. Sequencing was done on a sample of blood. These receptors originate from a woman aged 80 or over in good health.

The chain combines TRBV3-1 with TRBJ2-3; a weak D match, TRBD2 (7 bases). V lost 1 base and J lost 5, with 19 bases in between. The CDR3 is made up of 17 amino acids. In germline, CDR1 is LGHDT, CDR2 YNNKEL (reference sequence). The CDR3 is CASSQATPGGLGDTQYF. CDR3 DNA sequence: TGTGCCAGCAGCCAAGCAACTCCGGGGGGCCTCGGAGATACGCAGTATTTT.

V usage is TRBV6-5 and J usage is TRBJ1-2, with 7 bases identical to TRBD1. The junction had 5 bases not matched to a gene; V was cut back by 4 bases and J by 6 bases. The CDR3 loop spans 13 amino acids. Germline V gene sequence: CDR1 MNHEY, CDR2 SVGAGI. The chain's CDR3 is CASSSDRWDGYTF. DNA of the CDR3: TGTGCCAGCAGTTCGGACAGGTGGGATGGCTACACCTTC.

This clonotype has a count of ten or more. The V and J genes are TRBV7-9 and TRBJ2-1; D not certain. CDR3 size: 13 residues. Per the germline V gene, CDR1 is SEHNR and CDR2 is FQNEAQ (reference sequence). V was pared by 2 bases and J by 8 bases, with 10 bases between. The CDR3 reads CASSLRLVDEQFF. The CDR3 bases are TGTGCCAGCAGCTTAAGGCTAGTCGATGAGCAGTTCTTC.

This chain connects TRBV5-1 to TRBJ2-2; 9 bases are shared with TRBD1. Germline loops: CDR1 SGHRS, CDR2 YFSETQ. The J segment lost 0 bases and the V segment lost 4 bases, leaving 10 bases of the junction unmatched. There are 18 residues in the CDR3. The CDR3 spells CASSNHRGLYPNTGELFF. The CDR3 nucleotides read TGCGCCAGCAGCAATCACAGGGGGCTTTACCCGAACACCGGGGAGCTGTTTTTT.

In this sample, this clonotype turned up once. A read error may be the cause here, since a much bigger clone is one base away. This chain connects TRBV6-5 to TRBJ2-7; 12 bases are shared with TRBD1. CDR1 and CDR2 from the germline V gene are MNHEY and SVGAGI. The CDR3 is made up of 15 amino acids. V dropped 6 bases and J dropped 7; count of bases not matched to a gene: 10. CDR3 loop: CASSPRDRGHIEQYF. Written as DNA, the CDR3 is TGTGCCAGCAGCCCCCGGGACAGGGGGCACATTGAGCAGTACTTC.

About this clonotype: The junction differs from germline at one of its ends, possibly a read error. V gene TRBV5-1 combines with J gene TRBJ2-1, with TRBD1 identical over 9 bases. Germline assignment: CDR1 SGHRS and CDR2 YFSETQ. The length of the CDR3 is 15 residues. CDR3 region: CASSLAGTGSNEQVF. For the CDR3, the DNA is TGCGCCAGCAGCTTGGCCGGGACAGGGTCCAATGAGCAGGTCTTC.

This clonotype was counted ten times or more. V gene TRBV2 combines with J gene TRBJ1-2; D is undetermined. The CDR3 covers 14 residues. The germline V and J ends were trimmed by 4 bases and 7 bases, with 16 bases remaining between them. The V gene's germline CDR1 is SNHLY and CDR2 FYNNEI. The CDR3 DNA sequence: TGTGCCAGCAGTGGCCGCAAGAGCGGCCGTGGCTACACCTTC. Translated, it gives CASSGRKSGRGYTF.

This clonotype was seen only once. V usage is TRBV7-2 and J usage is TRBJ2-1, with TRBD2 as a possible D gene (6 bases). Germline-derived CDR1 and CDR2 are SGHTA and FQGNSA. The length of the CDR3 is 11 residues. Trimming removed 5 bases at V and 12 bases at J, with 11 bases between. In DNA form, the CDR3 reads TGTGCCAGCAGCACCCTAGCGCTGCAGTTCTTC. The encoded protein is CASSTLALQFF. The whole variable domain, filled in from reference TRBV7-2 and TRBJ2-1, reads GAGVSQSPSNKVTEKGKDVELRCDPISGHTALYWYRQSLGQGLEFLIYFQGNSAPDKSGLPSDRFSAERTGGSVSTLTIQRTQQEDSAVYLCASSTLALQFFGPGTRLTVL.

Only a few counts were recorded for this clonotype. Here the CDR3 reads CASSEAGFWTDTQYF. DNA for the CDR3: TGTGCCAGCAGTGAAGCGGGCTTTTGGACAGATACGCAGTATTTT. The chain employs TRBV6-1 and TRBJ2-3; D is ambiguous. Trimming removed 0 bases from V and 3 bases from J, with 10 bases in between. The germline gives CDR1 MNHNS, CDR2 SASEGT. The CDR3 length is 15 residues.

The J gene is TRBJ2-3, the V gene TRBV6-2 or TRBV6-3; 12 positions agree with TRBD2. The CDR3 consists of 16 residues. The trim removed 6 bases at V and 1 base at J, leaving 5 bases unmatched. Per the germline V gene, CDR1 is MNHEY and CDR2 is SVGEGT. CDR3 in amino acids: CASSWTSGDRTDTQYF. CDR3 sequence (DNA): TGTGCCAGCAGCTGGACTAGCGGGGACCGCACAGATACGCAGTATTTT.

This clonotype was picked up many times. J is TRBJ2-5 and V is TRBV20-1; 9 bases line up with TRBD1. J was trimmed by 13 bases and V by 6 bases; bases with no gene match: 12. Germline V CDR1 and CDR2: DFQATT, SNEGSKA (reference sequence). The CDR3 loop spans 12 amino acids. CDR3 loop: CSAWYGTGNLYF. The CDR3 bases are TGCAGTGCCTGGTATGGGACAGGGAACTTGTACTTC.

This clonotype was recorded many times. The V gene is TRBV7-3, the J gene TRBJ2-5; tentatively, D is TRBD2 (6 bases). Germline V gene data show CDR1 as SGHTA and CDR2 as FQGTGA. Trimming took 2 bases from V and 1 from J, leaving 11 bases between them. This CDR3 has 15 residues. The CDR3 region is CASSLGGVLQETQYF. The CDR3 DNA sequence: TGTGCCAGCAGCTTAGGCGGGGTTCTCCAAGAGACCCAGTACTTC.

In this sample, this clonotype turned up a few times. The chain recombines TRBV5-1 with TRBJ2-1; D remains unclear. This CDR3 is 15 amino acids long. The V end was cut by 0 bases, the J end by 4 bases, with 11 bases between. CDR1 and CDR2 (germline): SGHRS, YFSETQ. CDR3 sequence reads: CASSLEGSNYNEQFF. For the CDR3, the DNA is TGCGCCAGCAGCTTGGAGGGCAGCAATTACAATGAGCAGTTCTTC.

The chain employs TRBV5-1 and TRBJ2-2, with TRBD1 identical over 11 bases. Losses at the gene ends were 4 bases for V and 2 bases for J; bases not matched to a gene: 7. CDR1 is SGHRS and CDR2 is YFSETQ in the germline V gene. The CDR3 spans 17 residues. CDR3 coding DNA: TGCGCCAGCAGCCCTTGGACAGGGGGCACCAACACCGGGGAGCTGTTTTTT. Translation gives CASSPWTGGTNTGELFF. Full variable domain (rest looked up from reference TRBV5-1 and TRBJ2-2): KAGVTQTPRYLIKTRGQQVTLSCSPISGHRSVSWYQQTPGQGLQFLFEYFSETQRNKGNFPGRFSGRQFSNSRSEMNVSTLELGDSALYLCASSPWTGGTNTGELFFGEGSRLTVL.

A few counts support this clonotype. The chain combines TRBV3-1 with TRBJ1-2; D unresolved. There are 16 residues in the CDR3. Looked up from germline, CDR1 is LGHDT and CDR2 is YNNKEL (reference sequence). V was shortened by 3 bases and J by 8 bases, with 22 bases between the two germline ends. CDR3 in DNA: TGTGCCAGCAGCCAGCGGTACCAGGAGAGATGTCAGGGCTACACCTTC. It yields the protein CASSQRYQERCQGYTF.

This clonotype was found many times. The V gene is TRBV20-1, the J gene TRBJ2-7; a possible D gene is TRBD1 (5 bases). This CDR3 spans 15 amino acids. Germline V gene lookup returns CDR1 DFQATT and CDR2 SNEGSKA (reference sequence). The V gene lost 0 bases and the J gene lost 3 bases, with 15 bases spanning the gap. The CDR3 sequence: CSARDPKGRHYEQYF. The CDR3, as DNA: TGCAGTGCTAGAGATCCCAAGGGGCGACACTACGAGCAGTACTTC.

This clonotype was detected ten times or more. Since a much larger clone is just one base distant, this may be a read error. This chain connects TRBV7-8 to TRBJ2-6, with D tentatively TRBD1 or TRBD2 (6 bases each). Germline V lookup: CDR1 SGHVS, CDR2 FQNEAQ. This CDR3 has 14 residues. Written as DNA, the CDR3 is TGTGCCAGCAGCTTAGCGAGGGGGGCCAACGTCCGGACTTTC. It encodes CASSLARGANVRTF.

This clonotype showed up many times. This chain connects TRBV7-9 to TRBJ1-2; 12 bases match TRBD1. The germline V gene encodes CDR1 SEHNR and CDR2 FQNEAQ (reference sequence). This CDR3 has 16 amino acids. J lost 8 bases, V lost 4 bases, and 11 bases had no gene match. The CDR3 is CASSSQLTGQGAGYTF. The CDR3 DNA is TGTGCCAGCAGCTCCCAACTTACGGGACAGGGGGCAGGCTACACCTTC. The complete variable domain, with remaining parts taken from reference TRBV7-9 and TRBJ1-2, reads DTGVSQNPRHKITKRGQNVTFRCDPISEHNRLYWYRQTLGQGPEFLTYFQNEAQLEKSRLLSDRFSAERPKGSFSTLEIQRTEQGDSAMYLCASSSQLTGQGAGYTFGSGTRLTVV.

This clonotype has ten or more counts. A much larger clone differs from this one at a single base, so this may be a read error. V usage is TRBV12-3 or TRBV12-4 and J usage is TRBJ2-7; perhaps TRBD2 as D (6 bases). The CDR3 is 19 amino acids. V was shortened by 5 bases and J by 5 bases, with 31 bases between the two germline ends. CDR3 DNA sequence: TGTGCCAGCAGTAAAATGCTCCCGGGGGTAGGCAGAAGCAGGAACGAGCAGTACTTC. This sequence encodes CASSKMLPGVGRSRNEQYF.

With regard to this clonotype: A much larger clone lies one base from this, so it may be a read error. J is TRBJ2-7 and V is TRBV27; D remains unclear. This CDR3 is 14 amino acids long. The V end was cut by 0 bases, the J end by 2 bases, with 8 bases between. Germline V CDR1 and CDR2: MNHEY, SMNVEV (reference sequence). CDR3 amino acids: CASSLSLTPYEQYF. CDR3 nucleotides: TGTGCCAGCAGTTTATCCCTCACCCCCTACGAGCAGTACTTC.

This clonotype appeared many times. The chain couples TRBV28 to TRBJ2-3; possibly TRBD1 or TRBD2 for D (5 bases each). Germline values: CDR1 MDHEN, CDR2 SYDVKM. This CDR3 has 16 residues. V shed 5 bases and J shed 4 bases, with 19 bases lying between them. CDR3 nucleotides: TGTGCCAGCAGTCCCCATGGGACCCAGCCGGCAGATACGCAGTATTTT. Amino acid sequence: CASSPHGTQPADTQYF.

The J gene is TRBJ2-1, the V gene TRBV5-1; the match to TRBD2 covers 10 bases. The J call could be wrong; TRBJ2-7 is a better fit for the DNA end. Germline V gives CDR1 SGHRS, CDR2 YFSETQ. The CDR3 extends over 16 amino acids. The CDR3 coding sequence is TGCGCCAGCAGCCCGCTGGCTAGCGGGGGCCGCAATGAGCAGTACTTC. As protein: CASSPLASGGRNEQYF.

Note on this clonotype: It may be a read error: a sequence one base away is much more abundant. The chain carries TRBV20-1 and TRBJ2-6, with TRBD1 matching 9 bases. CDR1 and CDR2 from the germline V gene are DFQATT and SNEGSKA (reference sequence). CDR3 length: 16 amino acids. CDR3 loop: CSASGQGGSGANVLIF. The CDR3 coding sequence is TGCAGTGCCTCGGGACAGGGTGGCTCTGGGGCCAACGTCCTGATTTTC.

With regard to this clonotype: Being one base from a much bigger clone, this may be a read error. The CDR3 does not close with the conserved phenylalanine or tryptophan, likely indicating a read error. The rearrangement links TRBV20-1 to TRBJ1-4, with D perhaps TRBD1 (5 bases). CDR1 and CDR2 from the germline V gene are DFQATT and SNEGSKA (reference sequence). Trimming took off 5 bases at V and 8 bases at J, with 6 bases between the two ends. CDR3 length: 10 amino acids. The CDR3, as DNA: TGCAGTGCTGGGGGGGAAAAACTGTTTGTT. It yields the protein CSAGGEKLFV.

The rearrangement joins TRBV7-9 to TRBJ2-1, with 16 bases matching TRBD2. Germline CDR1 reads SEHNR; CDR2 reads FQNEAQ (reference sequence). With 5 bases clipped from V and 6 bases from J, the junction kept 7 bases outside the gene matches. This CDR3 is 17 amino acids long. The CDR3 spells CASSPVGTSGRGNEQFF. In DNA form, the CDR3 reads TGTGCCAGCAGCCCTGTCGGGACTAGCGGGAGGGGCAATGAGCAGTTCTTC.

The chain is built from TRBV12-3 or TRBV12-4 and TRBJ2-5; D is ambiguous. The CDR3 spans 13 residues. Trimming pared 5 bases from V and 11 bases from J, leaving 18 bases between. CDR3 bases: TGTGCCAGCAGTCGGACCAGATACAATGAGCAGTACTTC. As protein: CASSRTRYNEQYF.